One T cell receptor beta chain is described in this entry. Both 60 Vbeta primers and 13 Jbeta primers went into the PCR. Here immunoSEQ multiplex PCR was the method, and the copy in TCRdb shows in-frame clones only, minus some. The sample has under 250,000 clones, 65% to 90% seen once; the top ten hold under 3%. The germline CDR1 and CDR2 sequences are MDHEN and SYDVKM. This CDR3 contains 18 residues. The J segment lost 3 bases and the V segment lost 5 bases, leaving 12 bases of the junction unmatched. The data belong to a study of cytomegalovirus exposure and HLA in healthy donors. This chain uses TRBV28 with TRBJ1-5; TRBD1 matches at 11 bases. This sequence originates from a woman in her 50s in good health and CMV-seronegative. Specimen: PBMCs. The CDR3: CASSRLLGQGAFNQPQHF. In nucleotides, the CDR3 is TGTGCCAGCAGTCGACTACTAGGACAGGGGGCCTTCAATCAGCCCCAGCATTTT.